A selection of T cell receptor beta chains follows, all from one sample in a study of cytomegalovirus exposure and HLA in healthy donors. Assay used: immunoSEQ multiplex PCR; TCRdb lists only in-frame clones, some missing. The sample consists of roughly 120,000 clones, roughly 65% of them appearing once. The specimen sequenced was PBMCs. Receptors were obtained from a man in his forties in good health and CMV-seropositive. The CDR3 runs from the conserved cysteine through the conserved F or W. D genes are given only for firm matches. Some rows have no size entry. The others give once, few or many, or a class for an expanded clone.

clone_size: NA; d_call: NA; j_call: TRBJ2-7; cdr3_length: 12; v_call: TRBV27; cdr3_nt: TGTGCCAGCAGTGGGGGGTCCTACGAGCAGTACTTC; cdr3_aa: CASSGGSYEQYF
clone_size: NA; d_call: TRBD2; j_call: TRBJ2-1; cdr3_length: 14; v_call: TRBV29-1; cdr3_nt: TGCAGCGGGACCGGGACTAGCGGGGAAGATGAGCAGTTCTTC; cdr3_aa: CSGTGTSGEDEQFF
clone_size: few; d_call: TRBD2; j_call: TRBJ2-2; cdr3_length: 15; v_call: TRBV7-3; cdr3_nt: TGTGCCAGCAGCTCACTGGGACTATACACCGGGGAGCTGTTTTTT; cdr3_aa: CASSSLGLYTGELFF
clone_size: NA; d_call: TRBD2; j_call: TRBJ2-1; cdr3_length: 16; v_call: TRBV10-2; cdr3_nt: TGCGCCAGCAGTGAGTCTATGGCGGGGGGACCGAATGAGCAGTTCTTC; cdr3_aa: CASSESMAGGPNEQFF
clone_size: NA; d_call: NA; j_call: TRBJ2-1; cdr3_length: 18; v_call: TRBV6-4; cdr3_nt: TGTGCCAGCATACCGACCTCCAGACACGGTGGGACATACAATGAGCAGTTCTTC; cdr3_aa: CASIPTSRHGGTYNEQFF
clone_size: NA; d_call: NA; j_call: TRBJ2-1; cdr3_length: 15; v_call: TRBV7-3; cdr3_nt: TGTGCCAGCAGCCCCAAGAGGGCGGGGGCACTCGAGCAGTTCTTC; cdr3_aa: CASSPKRAGALEQFF
clone_size: NA; d_call: NA; j_call: TRBJ2-1; cdr3_length: 17; v_call: TRBV5-6; cdr3_nt: TGTGCCAGCAGCTTGGTGTTACAACAGGGACGTTACAATGAGCAGTTCTTC; cdr3_aa: CASSLVLQQGRYNEQFF
clone_size: NA; d_call: NA; j_call: TRBJ1-4; cdr3_length: 15; v_call: TRBV4-3; cdr3_nt: TGCGCCAGCAGCCAAACCTCAGAAACTAATGAAAAACTGTTTTTT; cdr3_aa: CASSQTSETNEKLFF
clone_size: NA; d_call: NA; j_call: TRBJ2-3; cdr3_length: 14; v_call: TRBV10-3; cdr3_nt: TGTGCCATCAGGGACACCCTTAGCACAGATACGCAGTATTTT; cdr3_aa: CAIRDTLSTDTQYF
clone_size: NA; d_call: TRBD1; j_call: TRBJ2-7; cdr3_length: 13; v_call: TRBV29-1; cdr3_nt: TGCAGCGCTTTCGTTCGGACAGGGGGCGAGCAGTACTTC; cdr3_aa: CSAFVRTGGEQYF
clone_size: few; d_call: TRBD1; j_call: TRBJ1-2; cdr3_length: 14; v_call: TRBV5-5; cdr3_nt: TGTGCCAGCAGCCCGACCTCAGGGGGCTATGGCTACACCTTC; cdr3_aa: CASSPTSGGYGYTF
clone_size: once; d_call: NA; j_call: TRBJ2-3; cdr3_length: 15; v_call: TRBV7-8; cdr3_nt: TGTGCCAGCAGCTTAGACGGGACTAGCACAGATACGCAGTATTTT; cdr3_aa: CASSLDGTSTDTQYF
clone_size: once; d_call: NA; j_call: TRBJ2-7; cdr3_length: 14; v_call: TRBV13; cdr3_nt: TGTGCCAGCAGCCCCAGGCGGGGTGGGTACGAGCAGTACTTC; cdr3_aa: CASSPRRGGYEQYF
clone_size: NA; d_call: NA; j_call: TRBJ1-6; cdr3_length: 15; v_call: TRBV5-1; cdr3_nt: TGCGCCAGCAGCTTGAGGACAGAAGTAAATTCACCCCTCCACTTT; cdr3_aa: CASSLRTEVNSPLHF
clone_size: NA; d_call: NA; j_call: TRBJ1-5; cdr3_length: 14; v_call: TRBV18; cdr3_nt: TGTGCCAGCTCACCATGGGCAGGGGATCAGCCCCAGCATTTT; cdr3_aa: CASSPWAGDQPQHF
clone_size: NA; d_call: NA; j_call: TRBJ2-7; cdr3_length: 13; v_call: TRBV6-1; cdr3_nt: TGTGCCAGCAGTGAAGCGATACGCTGGCGGGGTCTCTTC; cdr3_aa: CASSEAIRWRGLF
clone_size: NA; d_call: NA; j_call: TRBJ2-7; cdr3_length: 18; v_call: TRBV7-8; cdr3_nt: TGTGCCAGCAGCGTCGGACGCTACAGGGTTAGTCGACCCTACGAGCAGTACTTC; cdr3_aa: CASSVGRYRVSRPYEQYF
clone_size: few; d_call: NA; j_call: TRBJ1-4; cdr3_length: 17; v_call: TRBV7-2; cdr3_nt: TGTGCCAGCAGCCTAAATATAGGGCTCGGGGGGAATGAAAAACTGTTTTTT; cdr3_aa: CASSLNIGLGGNEKLFF
clone_size: NA; d_call: TRBD1; j_call: TRBJ1-4; cdr3_length: 17; v_call: TRBV4-1; cdr3_nt: TGCGCCAGCAGCCTCGATAATTACAGGGGGAGAATTGAAAAACTGTTTTTT; cdr3_aa: CASSLDNYRGRIEKLFF
clone_size: once; d_call: TRBD2; j_call: TRBJ2-3; cdr3_length: 16; v_call: TRBV9; cdr3_nt: TGTGCCAGCAGCGCTCGAGCGGGGTCGCCGCCAGATACGCAGTATTTT; cdr3_aa: CASSARAGSPPDTQYF
clone_size: NA; d_call: NA; j_call: TRBJ1-2; cdr3_length: 12; v_call: TRBV6-1; cdr3_nt: TGTGCCAGCAGTGAGCAGTACTATGGCTACACCTTC; cdr3_aa: CASSEQYYGYTF
clone_size: NA; d_call: NA; j_call: TRBJ2-7; cdr3_length: 14; v_call: TRBV5-5; cdr3_nt: TGTGCCAGCAGCTCCCCCGGGACTTCCTACGAGCAGTACTTC; cdr3_aa: CASSSPGTSYEQYF
clone_size: NA; d_call: NA; j_call: TRBJ2-7; cdr3_length: 15; v_call: TRBV6-5; cdr3_nt: TGTGCCAGCAGAGTCGACAGGTTATCCTCCTACGAGCAGTACTTC; cdr3_aa: CASRVDRLSSYEQYF
clone_size: NA; d_call: NA; j_call: TRBJ1-1; cdr3_length: 14; v_call: TRBV2; cdr3_nt: TGTGCCAGCAGTCGGGACACTTCGAACACTGAAGCTTTCTTT; cdr3_aa: CASSRDTSNTEAFF
clone_size: NA; d_call: TRBD2; j_call: TRBJ2-7; cdr3_length: 15; v_call: TRBV7-2; cdr3_nt: TGTGCCAGCAGCCTGGGACTAGCGGGATTTTACGAGCAGTACTTC; cdr3_aa: CASSLGLAGFYEQYF
clone_size: NA; d_call: NA; j_call: TRBJ2-1; cdr3_length: 14; v_call: TRBV9; cdr3_nt: TGTGCCAGCAGCGTAGCCTCCTATGACAATGAGCAGTTCTTC; cdr3_aa: CASSVASYDNEQFF
clone_size: few; d_call: NA; j_call: TRBJ1-1; cdr3_length: 13; v_call: TRBV28; cdr3_nt: TGTGCCATCTACAGGGAAGCGAACACTGAAGCTTTCTTT; cdr3_aa: CAIYREANTEAFF
clone_size: few; d_call: NA; j_call: TRBJ1-2; cdr3_length: 13; v_call: TRBV28; cdr3_nt: TGTGCCAGCAGTTTGGGGGGGGAATATGGCTACACCTTC; cdr3_aa: CASSLGGEYGYTF
clone_size: NA; d_call: TRBD1; j_call: TRBJ2-7; cdr3_length: 14; v_call: TRBV10-3; cdr3_nt: TGTGCCATCAGTCCTAACAGGGGAACCTACGAGCAGTACTTC; cdr3_aa: CAISPNRGTYEQYF
clone_size: once; d_call: NA; j_call: TRBJ2-7; cdr3_length: 13; v_call: TRBV5-4; cdr3_nt: TGTGCCAGCAGCTTGCCAGGCGCCTACGAGCAGTACTTC; cdr3_aa: CASSLPGAYEQYF
clone_size: NA; d_call: TRBD1; j_call: TRBJ1-2; cdr3_length: 15; v_call: TRBV15; cdr3_nt: TGTGCCACCAGCGGGAGAAGGGACAGCTCCTCGGGCTACACCTTC; cdr3_aa: CATSGRRDSSSGYTF
clone_size: NA; d_call: NA; j_call: TRBJ2-7; cdr3_length: 15; v_call: TRBV27; cdr3_nt: TGTGCCAGCAGTTTGGGACAATCAAGTCTATACGAGCAGTACTTC; cdr3_aa: CASSLGQSSLYEQYF
clone_size: few; d_call: NA; j_call: TRBJ2-3; cdr3_length: 14; v_call: TRBV15; cdr3_nt: TGTGCCACCAGCAGGGGGCAGCGGGTTGGTACGCAGTATTTT; cdr3_aa: CATSRGQRVGTQYF
clone_size: NA; d_call: NA; j_call: TRBJ1-6; cdr3_length: 15; v_call: TRBV7-3; cdr3_nt: TGTGCCAGCAGCCTCTCCCCCGGGAACAATTCACCCCTCCACTTT; cdr3_aa: CASSLSPGNNSPLHF
clone_size: NA; d_call: NA; j_call: TRBJ1-5; cdr3_length: 15; v_call: TRBV6-5; cdr3_nt: TGTGCCAGCAGTTACTCTCCACCGGGGTCAGGCCCCCAGCATTTT; cdr3_aa: CASSYSPPGSGPQHF
clone_size: NA; d_call: TRBD2; j_call: TRBJ2-7; cdr3_length: 15; v_call: TRBV2; cdr3_nt: TGTGCCAGCAGTAACCACGGGGGGGCCTCCTACGAGCAGTACTTC; cdr3_aa: CASSNHGGASYEQYF
clone_size: NA; d_call: NA; j_call: TRBJ1-1; cdr3_length: 17; v_call: TRBV30; cdr3_nt: TGTGCCTGGAGGCATAACGGGGAGGGGTGGGGGAACACTGAAGCTTTCTTT; cdr3_aa: CAWRHNGEGWGNTEAFF
clone_size: NA; d_call: NA; j_call: TRBJ1-3; cdr3_length: 17; v_call: TRBV5-6; cdr3_nt: TGTGCCAGCAGCTTTGGAGGACTCGATGGGCCCTGGAGCACCATATATTTT; cdr3_aa: CASSFGGLDGPWSTIYF
clone_size: few; d_call: NA; j_call: TRBJ2-7; cdr3_length: 15; v_call: TRBV28; cdr3_nt: TGTGCCAGCAGTTTAGGTGTCGGGATCTCCTACGAGCAGTACTTC; cdr3_aa: CASSLGVGISYEQYF
clone_size: NA; d_call: TRBD1; j_call: TRBJ1-1; cdr3_length: 19; v_call: TRBV5-1; cdr3_nt: TGCGCCAGCAGCTTCCTCCTCGACATGGTCGACAGGGGCGAGAGTGAAGCTTTCTTT; cdr3_aa: CASSFLLDMVDRGESEAFF